Described below is a single T cell receptor (beta chain) sequence and its context. The antigen this receptor binds is unknown. Nothing much larger sits one base from this clone, and base qualities are not available. Following the manufacturer's instructions, TCR beta CDR3 regions were amplified by multiplex PCR with the immunoSEQ immune profiling system. An Illumina NextSeq system was used to carry out the sequencing. Per the original workflow: The immunoSEQ Analyzer platform handled processing of the sequence data, and clonality was calculated by taking the square root of Simpson's index of productive rearrangements. Jensen-Shannon distance served as the measure of similarity in V and J usage, while OLGA was used to compute CDR3 generation probabilities. The researchers looked up shared CDR3 sequences in the immuneACCESS database (August 2020) and in VDJdb (December 2020). TCRdb limited this immuneACCESS table to in-frame rearrangements with V and J called. A share of clones is missing; checked studies link under half to unresolved V genes, and the rest is unexplained. V and J calls and clone size are given by that table; D and trimming were obtained from the DNA. This sample gives roughly 24,000 clones in total; 95% to 98% of them show up just once. The top ten hold around 0.14% of the sample.

The twin pairs came from the European Cystic Fibrosis Twin and Sibling Study Cohort, a cohort that recruited patients from over a hundred CF clinics across 14 European countries. Both zygosity and CFTR genotype were checked in-house, and zygosity was tested with multiplex PCR across nine short tandem repeat loci. Peripheral blood was sampled from each twin, and clinical parameters were recorded on the day of blood sampling. Genomic DNA was isolated from peripheral blood cells with phenol/chloroform and kept in TE buffer at 4 degrees C. This specimen belongs to a study of monozygotic twins with cystic fibrosis (dated by TCRdb to the early 2020s). About the full investigation: Around 3.1 micrograms of fragmented DNA went through approximately 15 PCR cycles to produce barcoded libraries. TCR beta repertoires were compared within and between 16 monozygotic twin pairs with cystic fibrosis so that genetic influence on V and J gene usage could be assessed. The cohort comprised ten female and six male twin pairs aged 2.0 to 36.4 years, median about 10 years, mostly children and adolescents. On the day of blood sampling, twins were ranked among 850 to 1,300 cohort participants for weight-for-height and for FEVPerc (FEV1 disease centile). Data for three of the twin pairs had been reported previously in another context. General conclusions and limits of the study: The cohort was small, and the number of shared CDR3s showed no association with age, concordance or disease severity. In 13 of 16 pairs, V gene usage most closely resembled the co-twin's, and the same held for J usage in 8 of 16 pairs, a pattern suggesting genetic constraints. Significantly higher nucleotide-identical clonotype sharing was observed within monozygotic CF twin pairs than between unrelated CF individuals (P = 0.000026, Mann-Whitney). Simpson clonality was generally low (median roughly 0.009), which suggests a naive-dominated repertoire, and clonality was higher in the most severely affected patients.

Trimming accounts for 6 bases at V and 4 bases at J, while the number of junction bases matched to no gene is 7. The germline V gene encodes CDR1 SNHLY and CDR2 FYNNEI. The CDR3 numbers 15 residues from cysteine through phenylalanine. Only CDR3 DNA is held: 45 bases, read in frame from base 1. The origin of this receptor is a girl aged 10 to 17 with cystic fibrosis. Recombination linked TRBV2 to TRBJ2-1, with TRBD1 identical over 9 junction bases. Sequencing used blood. The CDR3: CASSRDRVGYNEQFF. In nucleotide form, the sequence is TGTGCCAGCAGCCGGGACAGGGTTGGTTACAATGAGCAGTTCTTC.